The 20 T cell receptor beta chains below all came from one sample that was sequenced in a study of shared clonotypes between healthy human individuals. Measured with immunoSEQ multiplex PCR; TCRdb has only the in-frame clones, and not every one. The sample holds about 2 million clones, 90% to 95% seen once. The source material was naive CD4+ T cells sorted from blood. Subset here: CD45RA+ positively selected. These receptors all stem from a man aged 18 to 35 in good health.

This chain uses TRBV18 with TRBJ1-3; possible D gene TRBD1, 6 bases. The V end lost 3 bases, the J end lost 7 bases, and 16 bases lay between the germline ends. This CDR3 is 15 amino acids long. The germline V gene has CDR1 KGHSH and CDR2 LQKENI. CDR3: CASSPLDTGPNTIYF. CDR3 nucleotides: TGTGCCAGCTCACCTTTGGATACAGGGCCCAACACCATATATTTT.

This clone was counted once. This rearrangement joins TRBV27 to TRBJ2-7; 10 bases line up with TRBD1. J gave up 6 bases and V 0 bases, and 5 bases lay outside the gene matches. Germline loops: CDR1 MNHEY, CDR2 SMNVEV (reference sequence). This CDR3 contains 15 residues. The CDR3: CASSLSGTGDSEQYF. The DNA for the CDR3 is TGTGCCAGCAGTTTATCCGGGACAGGGGATTCCGAGCAGTACTTC.

This clone was observed once. This sample also contains other DNA sequences that code for the same CDR3. This chain links TRBV6-5 with TRBJ2-5; D remains ambiguous. Germline loops: CDR1 MNHEY, CDR2 SVGAGI. V shed 3 bases and J shed 2 bases, with 13 bases lying between them. The CDR3 totals 15 residues. The CDR3 coding sequence is TGTGCCAGCAGTTATGGTCGGCTGGGGCAAGAGACCCAGTACTTC. It codes for CASSYGRLGQETQYF.

The genes are TRBV7-2 and TRBJ2-7, with D possibly TRBD2 on 6 matching bases. The CDR3 has 15 amino acids. In germline, CDR1 is SGHTA, CDR2 FQGNSA. Between the trimmed V and J ends, which lost 2 bases and 2 bases, there was a span of 13 bases. The CDR3 loop is CASSLNRGSAYEQYF. The CDR3 DNA is TGTGCCAGCAGCTTAAATCGGGGGAGCGCCTACGAGCAGTACTTC.

V usage is TRBV5-1 and J usage is TRBJ2-1, with D maybe TRBD2 (6 bases). V was trimmed by 0 bases and J by 5 bases, leaving 9 bases between them. The CDR3 is 14 amino acids. CDR1 and CDR2 from the germline V gene are SGHRS and YFSETQ. CDR3: CASSLEGGNNEQFF. In DNA form, the CDR3 reads TGCGCCAGCAGCTTGGAAGGCGGGAACAATGAGCAGTTCTTC.

The V call is TRBV5-1, the J call TRBJ1-2, with a weak D call TRBD1 (6 bases). With 4 bases removed from V and 8 bases from J, the gap between germline ends came to 15 bases. From germline, CDR1 is SGHRS and CDR2 YFSETQ. This CDR3 spans 13 amino acids. The CDR3 nucleotides read TGCGCCAGCAGCCCTGAATCGGGGGCCGGCTACACCTTC. It codes for CASSPESGAGYTF.

V usage is TRBV12-5 and J usage is TRBJ1-1; TRBD1 matches at 8 bases. The J segment lost 5 bases and the V segment lost 6 bases, leaving 2 bases of the junction unmatched. The CDR3 runs to 12 residues. Germline loops: CDR1 LGHNT, CDR2 FRNRAP. CDR3 in amino acids: CASGQGETEAFF. For the CDR3, the DNA is TGTGCTAGTGGACAGGGGGAGACTGAAGCTTTCTTT.

The J gene is TRBJ2-5, the V gene TRBV6-1; maybe TRBD2 (5 bases). V lost 0 bases and J lost 6, with 17 bases in between. Germline-derived CDR1 and CDR2 are MNHNS and SASEGT. The CDR3 length is 16 residues. CDR3 sequence (DNA): TGTGCCAGCAGTGAAGCGCCGGGCGGGTCGATTCAGACCCAGTACTTC. Translated, it gives CASSEAPGGSIQTQYF.

The rearrangement uses TRBV2 and TRBJ1-4; D remains ambiguous. V was shortened by 3 bases and J by 7 bases, with 12 bases between the two germline ends. Germline CDR1 SNHLY, CDR2 FYNNEI. The CDR3 runs 14 residues. CDR3 protein: CASSDVAKIEKLFF. CDR3 in DNA: TGTGCCAGCAGTGATGTGGCCAAAATTGAAAAACTGTTTTTT.

The chain's CDR3 is CASSSESGTSTDTQYF. The CDR3 region has the DNA TGTGCCAGCAGCTCGGAAAGCGGAACTAGCACAGATACGCAGTATTTT. The chain couples TRBV7-2 to TRBJ2-3; the D gene is possibly TRBD2 (5 bases). Trimming removed 4 bases at V and 0 bases at J, with 14 bases between. The CDR3 contains 16 residues. Germline CDR1 SGHTA, CDR2 FQGNSA.

Notes on this clone: The sample has other DNA sequences that encode this CDR3 too. This chain connects TRBV2 to TRBJ2-5; no clear D. Trimming left V 6 bases short and J 2 bases short, with 7 bases between. Germline-derived CDR1 and CDR2 are SNHLY and FYNNEI. The CDR3 length is 12 residues. Here the CDR3 reads CASRTDQETQYF. Written as DNA, the CDR3 is TGTGCCAGCAGAACGGATCAAGAGACCCAGTACTTC.

This clone appeared once. V usage is TRBV4-3 and J usage is TRBJ1-1; no reliable D call. Trimming left V 0 bases short and J 3 bases short, with 8 bases between. The CDR3 is 14 amino acids. Looked up from germline, CDR1 is LGHNA and CDR2 is YSLEER. The CDR3 DNA reads TGCGCCAGCAGCCAAGAAGCCGGGGACACTGAAGCTTTCTTT. It codes for CASSQEAGDTEAFF.

The rearrangement joins TRBV30 to TRBJ1-2; D might be TRBD1 (5 bases). The CDR3 consists of 14 residues. Germline values: CDR1 GTSNPN, CDR2 SVGIG (reference sequence). V was shortened by 2 bases and J by 5 bases, with 15 bases between the two germline ends. The CDR3, as DNA: TGTGCCTGGAGTCCCGACAGATACTTGTATGGCTACACCTTC. Translation gives CAWSPDRYLYGYTF.

The chain combines TRBV27 with TRBJ1-2; D unclear. Trimming removed 0 bases at V and 8 bases at J, with 10 bases between. In germline, CDR1 is MNHEY, CDR2 SMNVEV (reference sequence). The CDR3 covers 13 residues. The CDR3 DNA follows: TGTGCCAGCAGTTTATCAGCCGGGCGGGGCTACACCTTC. Translation gives CASSLSAGRGYTF.

V usage is TRBV5-6 and J usage is TRBJ1-2; 9 bases are shared with TRBD1. CDR1 SGHDT and CDR2 YYEEEE come from the germline V gene. With V trimmed by 4 bases and J by 7 bases, 11 bases remained unmatched. This CDR3 has 15 amino acids. The CDR3 DNA follows: TGTGCCAGCAGCCTTGGGACAGGGCACGCGTTTGGCTACACCTTC. Translation gives CASSLGTGHAFGYTF.

The chain uses TRBV4-3 and TRBJ1-2; D remains unclear. Between the trimmed V and J ends, which lost 1 base and 0 bases, there was a span of 15 bases. The CDR3 runs to 17 residues. The germline gives CDR1 LGHNA, CDR2 YSLEER. In DNA, the CDR3 is TGCGCCAGCAGCCAAGTTGTCGGTGGGAGAACTAACTATGGCTACACCTTC. The encoded protein is CASSQVVGGRTNYGYTF.

As concerns this clone: One end of the junction does not line up with germline, which may come from a read error. The chain links TRBV12-5 to TRBJ1-2, with D tentatively TRBD1 (5 bases). This CDR3 comprises 14 residues. Germline values: CDR1 LGHNT, CDR2 FRNRAP. CDR3 sequence: CVSGFLPGTYGYTF. Here the CDR3 DNA reads TGTGTTAGTGGTTTTTTGCCAGGGACCTATGGCTACACCTTC. The full variable domain, completed using reference TRBV12-5 and TRBJ1-2, is DARVTQTPRHKVTEMGQEVTMRCQPILGHNTVFWYRQTMMQGLELLAYFRNRAPLDDSGMPKDRFSAEMPDATLATLKIQPSEPRDSAVYFCVSGFLPGTYGYTFGSGTRLTVV.

The count of this clone is one. V gene TRBV2 combines with J gene TRBJ2-7; D perhaps matches TRBD1 (6 bases). The CDR3 is made up of 14 amino acids. V was trimmed by 6 bases and J by 1 base, leaving 13 bases between them. Germline lookup yields CDR1 SNHLY and CDR2 FYNNEI. The CDR3 spells CASSSQGASYEQYF. The CDR3 DNA sequence: TGTGCCAGCAGCTCACAGGGTGCTTCCTACGAGCAGTACTTC.

V is TRBV7-2 and J is TRBJ2-1; 8 bases fit TRBD2. Germline values: CDR1 SGHTA, CDR2 FQGNSA. The CDR3 covers 15 residues. Trimming removed 0 bases from V and 6 bases from J; junction bases left unmatched: 4. As DNA, the CDR3 is TGTGCCAGCAGCTTAGCGGCGGGACTAGTCAATGAGCAGTTCTTC. Amino acid sequence: CASSLAAGLVNEQFF. Together with reference TRBV7-2 and TRBJ2-1, the CDR3 gives the full variable domain: GAGVSQSPSNKVTEKGKDVELRCDPISGHTALYWYRQSLGQGLEFLIYFQGNSAPDKSGLPSDRFSAERTGGSVSTLTIQRTQQEDSAVYLCASSLAAGLVNEQFFGPGTRLTVL.

The V gene is TRBV4-3, the J gene TRBJ2-5; no definite D call. V lost 2 bases and J lost 1, with 11 bases in between. CDR3 size: 15 residues. The germline V gene has CDR1 LGHNA and CDR2 YSLEER. CDR3 protein: CASSQKMARQETQYF. The CDR3 DNA sequence: TGCGCCAGCAGCCAAAAGATGGCCCGCCAAGAGACCCAGTACTTC.